This T cell receptor (beta chain) came from a study of cytomegalovirus exposure and HLA in healthy donors. Study results and caveats: Prior analysis indicated that the majority of TCR beta V segments exhibited productivity approximately 90% or approximately 30% of the time. On later analysis, the bulk of CMV-associated TCR beta chains appeared to be HLA-restricted.

This clone showed up just once. Its antigen is not identified. PCR employed 60 Vbeta and 13 Jbeta primers. Per the authors' pipeline: Later analysis identified tens of millions of unique TCR beta chains, roughly 11 million shared. Clones were sequenced by immunoSEQ multiplex PCR, and TCRdb holds only the in-frame ones, with some missing. That table supplies the V and J calls and clone size; D and trimming were determined from the DNA. The table has under 250,000 clones, about 80% seen once. J gave up 2 bases and V 6 bases, and 5 bases lay outside the gene matches. CDR1 is MNHEY and CDR2 is SVGAGI in the germline V gene. This CDR3 is built from 14 residues.

The source of this sequence is a woman aged 60-70 years in good health and CMV-seropositive. J is TRBJ2-3 and V is TRBV6-5; TRBD2 matches 7 bases. The sample was PBMCs. CDR3 protein: CASSYLAVTDTQYF. CDR3 in DNA: TGTGCCAGCAGCTACCTAGCGGTCACAGATACGCAGTATTTT.